This TCR beta chain was profiled in a study of PD-1 blockade in classical Hodgkin lymphoma. Regarding the study as a whole: Newly diagnosed patients were reported to start with lower TCR diversity than healthy donors.

The CDR3 runs to 14 residues. J was trimmed by 3 bases and V by 3 bases; bases with no gene match: 4. Germline CDR1 is MDHEN and CDR2 is SYDVKM. Sequencing used immunoSEQ multiplex PCR; TCRdb keeps in-frame clones, though not all of them. The data show 75,000 to 95,000 clones, 83% seen once. About this clone itself: Antigen specificity is unknown.

As to time point: cycle 4 day 1 (C4D1), after more than five weeks of nivolumab. All trial patients relapsed after autologous stem cell transplantation. Source: peripheral blood mononuclear cells (PBMCs), taken before the fourth cycle of nivolumab. This chain uses TRBV28 with TRBJ1-2; 7 bases are shared with TRBD1. The TCR sequence derives from a human donor with classical Hodgkin lymphoma. The CDR3 nucleotides are TGTGCCAGCAGTTTTTCAGGGGGAGACTATGGCTACACCTTC. It translates to CASSFSGGDYGYTF.